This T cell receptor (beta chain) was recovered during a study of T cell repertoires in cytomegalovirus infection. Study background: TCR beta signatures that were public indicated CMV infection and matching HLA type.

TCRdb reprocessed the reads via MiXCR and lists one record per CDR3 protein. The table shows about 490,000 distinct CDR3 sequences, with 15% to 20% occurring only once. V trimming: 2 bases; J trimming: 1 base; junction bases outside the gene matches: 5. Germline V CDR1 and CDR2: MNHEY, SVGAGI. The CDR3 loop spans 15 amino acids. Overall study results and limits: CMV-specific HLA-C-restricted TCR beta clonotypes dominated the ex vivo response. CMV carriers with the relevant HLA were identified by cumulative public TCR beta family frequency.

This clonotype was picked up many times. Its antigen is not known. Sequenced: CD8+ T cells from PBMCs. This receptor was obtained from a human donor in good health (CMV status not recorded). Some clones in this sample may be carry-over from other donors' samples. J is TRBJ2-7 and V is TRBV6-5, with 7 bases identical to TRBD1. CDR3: CASSYRDSASYEQYF. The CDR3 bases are TGTGCCAGCAGTTACCGGGACAGCGCTTCCTACGAGCAGTACTTC.